This T cell receptor (beta chain) was retrieved from a study of blood T cell repertoires in COVID-19. Libraries were prepared by immunoSEQ multiplex PCR; TCRdb keeps only in-frame clonotypes and omits some of them. The repertoire has some 15,000 clones, over 75% of them found once; the top ten carry around 15%. The receptor comes from a man aged 45-65 years with active COVID-19. Sequencing was done on a sample of peripheral blood.

The CDR3 sequence is CASTERTGETQYF. The CDR3 DNA is TGCGCCAGCACCGAACGGACGGGGGAGACCCAGTACTTC. V is TRBV10-1 and J is TRBJ2-5; the D gene is possibly TRBD2 (5 bases). The CDR3 covers 13 residues. Trimming took 7 bases from V and 5 from J, leaving 14 bases between them. Per germline, CDR1 WNHNN and CDR2 SYGVQD (reference sequence).